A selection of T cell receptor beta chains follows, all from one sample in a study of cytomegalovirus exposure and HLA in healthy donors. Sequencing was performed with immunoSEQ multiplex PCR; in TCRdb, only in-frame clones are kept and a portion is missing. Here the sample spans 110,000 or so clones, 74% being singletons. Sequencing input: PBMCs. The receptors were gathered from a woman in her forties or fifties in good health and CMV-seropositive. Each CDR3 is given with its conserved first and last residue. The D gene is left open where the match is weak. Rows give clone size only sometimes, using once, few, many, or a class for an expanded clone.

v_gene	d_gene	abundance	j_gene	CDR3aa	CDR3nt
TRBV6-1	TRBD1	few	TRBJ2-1	CASTGTGYNEQFF	TGTGCCAGCACCGGGACAGGGTACAATGAGCAGTTCTTC
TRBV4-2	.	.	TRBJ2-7	CASSQEGASYEQYF	TGTGCCAGCAGCCAAGAAGGGGCCTCCTACGAGCAGTACTTC
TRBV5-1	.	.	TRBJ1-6	CASSVGANSPLHF	TGCGCCAGCAGCGTAGGAGCCAATTCACCCCTCCACTTT
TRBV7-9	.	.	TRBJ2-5	CASSRQLGRETQYF	TGTGCCAGCAGCCGTCAACTAGGGAGAGAGACCCAGTACTTC
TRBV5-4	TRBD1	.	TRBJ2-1	CASSLGQGDYNEQFF	TGTGCCAGCAGCTTGGGGCAGGGGGATTACAATGAGCAGTTCTTC
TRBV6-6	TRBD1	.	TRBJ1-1	CASSLDRGRVTEAFF	TGTGCCAGCAGCTTGGACAGGGGGCGGGTCACTGAAGCTTTCTTT
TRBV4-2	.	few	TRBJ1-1	CASSQYEQDTEAFF	TGTGCCAGCAGCCAATACGAACAGGACACTGAAGCTTTCTTT
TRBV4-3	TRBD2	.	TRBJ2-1	CASSQDTLGSGRFYNEQFF	TGCGCCAGCAGCCAAGACACATTGGGGAGCGGGAGGTTCTACAATGAGCAGTTCTTC
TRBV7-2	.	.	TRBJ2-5	CASSVDSGGIQETQYF	TGTGCCAGCAGCGTCGACAGTGGGGGGATCCAAGAGACCCAGTACTTC
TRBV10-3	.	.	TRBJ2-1	CATYGENNEQFF	TGTGCCACCTACGGGGAGAACAATGAGCAGTTCTTC
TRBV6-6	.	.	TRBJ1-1	CASSYDGTEAFF	TGTGCCAGCAGTTACGACGGGACTGAAGCTTTCTTT
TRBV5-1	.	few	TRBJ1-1	CASSWAQGVNTEAFF	TGCGCCAGCAGCTGGGCACAGGGCGTGAACACTGAAGCTTTCTTT
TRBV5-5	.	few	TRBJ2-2	CASSTRAVSNTGELFF	TGTGCCAGCAGTACACGTGCGGTTTCGAACACCGGGGAGCTGTTTTTT
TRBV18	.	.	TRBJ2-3	CASSPSSSTDTQYF	TGTGCCAGCTCACCCTCCTCTAGCACAGATACGCAGTATTTT
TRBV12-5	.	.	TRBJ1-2	CASGLGAGAGANYGYTF	TGTGCTAGTGGTTTGGGAGCCGGGGCGGGGGCTAACTATGGCTACACCTTC
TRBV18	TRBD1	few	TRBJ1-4	CASSPLGQGSEKLFF	TGTGCCAGCTCACCACTTGGACAGGGTTCTGAAAAACTGTTTTTT
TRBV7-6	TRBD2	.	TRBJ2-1	CASSLWTSGSSYNEQFF	TGTGCCAGCAGCTTGTGGACTAGCGGGAGCTCCTACAATGAGCAGTTCTTC
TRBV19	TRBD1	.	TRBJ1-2	CASSVYNSQGANGYTF	TGTGCCAGTAGTGTCTATAACTCACAGGGGGCTAACGGCTACACCTTC
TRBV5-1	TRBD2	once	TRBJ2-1	CASTPMTSTNEQFF	TGCGCCAGCACCCCGATGACTAGCACCAATGAGCAGTTCTTC
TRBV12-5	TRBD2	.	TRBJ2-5	CASGPKGIGGEETQYF	TGTGCTAGTGGTCCAAAAGGAATCGGGGGGGAAGAGACCCAGTACTTC
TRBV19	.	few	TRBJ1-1	CASIQAMNTEAFF	TGTGCCAGTATCCAGGCGATGAACACTGAAGCTTTCTTT
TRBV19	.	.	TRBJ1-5	CASMTVPSNQPQHF	TGTGCCAGTATGACAGTCCCCAGCAATCAGCCCCAGCATTTT
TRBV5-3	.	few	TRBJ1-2	CARSLRTVHNYGYTF	TGTGCCAGAAGCTTAAGGACAGTTCATAACTATGGCTACACCTTC
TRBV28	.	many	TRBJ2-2	CASSTRGTGELFF	TGTGCCAGCAGCACGAGGGGGACCGGGGAGCTGTTTTTT
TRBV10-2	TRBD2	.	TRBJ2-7	CASSESRGGYEQYF	TGCGCCAGCAGTGAGTCCCGGGGGGGCTACGAGCAGTACTTC
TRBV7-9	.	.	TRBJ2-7	CASSPIRGSSYEQYF	TGTGCCAGCAGCCCCATCAGGGGATCATCCTACGAGCAGTACTTC
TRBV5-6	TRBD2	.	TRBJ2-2	CASSPRLAGGTGELFF	TGTGCCAGCAGCCCAAGACTAGCGGGGGGAACCGGGGAGCTGTTTTTT
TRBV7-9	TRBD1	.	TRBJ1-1	CASSLTGDTEAFF	TGTGCCAGCAGTTTGACAGGGGACACTGAAGCTTTCTTT
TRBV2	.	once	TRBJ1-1	CASSAQETNTEAFF	TGTGCCAGCAGTGCACAAGAGACAAACACTGAAGCTTTCTTT
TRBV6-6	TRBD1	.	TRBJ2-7	CATTGTGPYEQYF	TGTGCCACCACCGGGACAGGCCCCTACGAGCAGTACTTC
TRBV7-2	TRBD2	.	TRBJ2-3	CASSLRTSGSGTDTQYF	TGTGCCAGCAGCTTACGGACTAGCGGGAGTGGCACAGATACGCAGTATTTT